The T cell receptor (beta chain) under discussion was sequenced for a study of cytomegalovirus exposure and HLA in healthy donors. General observations from the study: For most TCR sequences rarity was the rule, although some public TCRs occurred in many donors. Three chains linked to CMV were shown in vitro to be specific for CMV antigens. Subsequent analysis found a tendency for first-cohort TCR clusters to co-occur within the 120 or so validation repertoires.

TCRdb keeps only in-frame clones here, not all; method: immunoSEQ multiplex PCR. The sample includes 100,000 to 120,000 clones, about 92% of them seen just once. For this clone: Its target is unknown.

The CDR3 runs 16 residues. V was trimmed by 1 base and J by 4 bases, leaving 16 bases between them. CDR1 and CDR2 (germline): MNHEY, SVGAGI. This receptor was obtained from a woman aged 18-30 years in good health and CMV-seronegative. The V and J genes are TRBV6-5 and TRBJ1-2; tentatively, D is TRBD1 (5 bases). The sample comprised PBMCs. The CDR3 protein is CASSYLAGQGAYGYTF. The DNA for the CDR3 is TGTGCCAGCAGTTACTTGGCGGGGCAGGGTGCCTATGGCTACACCTTC.